This entry features one T cell receptor (beta chain) sequence. Clones were sequenced by immunoSEQ multiplex PCR, and TCRdb holds only the in-frame ones, with some missing. Here the sample spans roughly 170,000 clones, around 90% being singletons. This entry is derived from a study of control samples from healthy donors and cancer patients. The CDR3 runs to 14 residues. Losses at the gene ends were 7 bases for V and 7 bases for J; bases not matched to a gene: 6. CDR1 is MNHEY and CDR2 is SMNVEV in the germline V gene (reference sequence). The source is a woman under 40 in good health. This chain joins TRBV27 and TRBJ1-6; 8 nucleotides align to TRBD1. The specimen was blood. This chain's CDR3 is CASNRQGPNSPLHF. The CDR3 nucleotides are TGTGCCAGCAACAGACAGGGGCCAAATTCACCCCTCCACTTT.